What follows describes a single TCR beta chain. This sample is drawn from a study of T cell changes during pregnancy in multiple sclerosis. This CDR3 has 14 residues. CDR1 and CDR2 from the germline V gene are LNHDA and SQIVND (reference sequence). Trimming took off 6 bases at V and 2 bases at J, with 11 bases between the two ends. Method: immunoSEQ multiplex PCR; TCRdb's copy keeps in-frame clones and lacks some. Here the sample spans about 99,000 clones, 85% to 95% being singletons. This TCR derives from a female donor with multiple sclerosis, enrolled in a pregnancy study. The gene calls are TRBV19 and TRBJ2-1; D might be TRBD2 (5 bases). Sequences were derived from peripheral blood, sampled after pregnancy. CDR3: CASSLLAAYNEQFF. Written as DNA, the CDR3 is TGTGCCAGTAGCCTCCTAGCTGCCTACAATGAGCAGTTCTTC.